This T cell receptor (beta chain) was captured by sequencing in a study of cytomegalovirus exposure and HLA in healthy donors. Study-wide findings and caveats: Follow-up analysis later connected one missense variant in DCLRE1C with trimming of TCR beta V- and J-genes.

This CDR3 is built from 13 residues. Deletions cut 5 bases from V and 4 bases from J, with 11 bases between. Germline V CDR1 and CDR2: LNHDA, SQIVND (reference sequence). Concerning this clone itself: Antigen unknown.

Amplification used 60 Vbeta primers and 13 Jbeta primers. Clones were read by immunoSEQ multiplex PCR, and TCRdb kept only the in-frame ones, dropping some. The sample carries 50,000 to 70,000 clones, 65% to 80% recorded once. This receptor was obtained from a female donor in good health and CMV-seronegative. This sequence joins TRBV19 and TRBJ1-2; the D gene is possibly TRBD1 (5 bases). Sequencing used PBMCs. The CDR3: CASSFRGSYGYTF. CDR3 coding DNA: TGTGCCAGTAGTTTCCGGGGGAGCTATGGCTACACCTTC.